This TCR beta chain appears in the sequencing data of a study of T cell responses to AZD1222 COVID-19 vaccine. Using immunoSEQ multiplex PCR, the repertoire was profiled, and TCRdb retains in-frame clones only, with some absent. The profile shows about 140,000 clones, 80% to 95% of them singletons. Details on this clone: Its matching antigen is unknown. The junction departs from the called germline gene at one end, perhaps through a read error.

General study points: A rise in Spike-specific TCR breadth and depth followed two AZD1222 doses. Most donors were white British and more were female, and clonal diversity was possibly underestimated. CD4 TCRs linked to vaccination spanned spike, dominating at 160-218 and 743-854.

Germline lookup yields CDR1 SGHTA and CDR2 FQGTGA. The CDR3 has 15 amino acids. The sequence came from an adult who received the AZD1222 COVID-19 vaccine. J is TRBJ2-2 and V is TRBV7-3; a weak D match, TRBD1 (6 bases). The material sequenced was peripheral blood, taken 28 days after the second AZD1222 dose. As DNA, the CDR3 is TGTGCCAGCAGCATAACGGGACACCTGAATGGGGAGCTGTTTTTT. This encodes CASSITGHLNGELFF.